The sequence of this T cell receptor beta chain was determined in a study of T cells in Graves' hyperthyroidism and ophthalmopathy. Study-level findings and limits: With a median lead of around 5.9 months before onset, the model predicted ophthalmopathy.

Amplification of TCR beta CDR3 regions used RNA as the template. The TCR CDR3 was amplified in a first-round RT-PCR using the HTBI primer set. TCRdb re-derived calls from the multiplex PCR reads in MiXCR, one entry per CDR3 protein. The sample has 500,000 to 650,000 distinct CDR3 sequences; approximately 20% are singletons. Comments on this clonotype: The antigen is not known.

Patients with uncontrolled infections, other autoimmune diseases, pregnancy or lactation were excluded. Clinical symptoms, serum thyroxine and TRAb, thyroid ultrasound and orbital computed tomography were used for the diagnoses. The CDR3 spans 15 residues. Trimming removed 9 bases from V and 8 bases from J, with 23 bases in between. Germline lookup yields CDR1 MNHEY and CDR2 SMNVEV (reference sequence). The sequencing sample was made of blood. This receptor was taken from a man aged 40-55 years with Graves' ophthalmopathy. This chain links TRBV27 with TRBJ2-1; TRBD2 is a possible D gene (6 bases). CDR3 DNA sequence: TGTGCCAGTTCCCCGGTCTTAATAGCGGTGGATGAGCAGTTCTTC. Translated: CASSPVLIAVDEQFF.